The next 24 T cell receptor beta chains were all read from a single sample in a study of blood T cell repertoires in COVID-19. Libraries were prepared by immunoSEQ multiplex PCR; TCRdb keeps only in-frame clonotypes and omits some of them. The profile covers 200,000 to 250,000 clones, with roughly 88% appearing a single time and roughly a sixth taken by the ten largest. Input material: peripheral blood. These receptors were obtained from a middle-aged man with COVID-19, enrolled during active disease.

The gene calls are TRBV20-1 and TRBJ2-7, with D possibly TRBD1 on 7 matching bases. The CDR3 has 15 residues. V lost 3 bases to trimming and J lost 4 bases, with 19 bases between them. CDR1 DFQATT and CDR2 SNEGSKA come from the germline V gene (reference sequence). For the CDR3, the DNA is TGCAGTGCTAGTTTCCTGCGGGACAGCCATTACGAGCAGTACTTC. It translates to CSASFLRDSHYEQYF.

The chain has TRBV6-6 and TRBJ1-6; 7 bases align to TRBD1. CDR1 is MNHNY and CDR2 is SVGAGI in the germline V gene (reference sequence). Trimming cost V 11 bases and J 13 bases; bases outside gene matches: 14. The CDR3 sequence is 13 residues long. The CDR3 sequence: CAARSGTVSPLHF. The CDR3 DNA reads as TGTGCCGCCCGTTCCGGGACAGTTTCTCCCCTCCACTTT.

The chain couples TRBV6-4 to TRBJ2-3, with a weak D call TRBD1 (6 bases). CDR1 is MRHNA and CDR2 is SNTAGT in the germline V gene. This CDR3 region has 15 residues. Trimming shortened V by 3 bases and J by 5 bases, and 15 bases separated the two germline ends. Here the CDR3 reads CASSDAPGAGDTQYF. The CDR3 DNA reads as TGTGCCAGCAGTGATGCCCCAGGGGCCGGAGATACGCAGTATTTT.

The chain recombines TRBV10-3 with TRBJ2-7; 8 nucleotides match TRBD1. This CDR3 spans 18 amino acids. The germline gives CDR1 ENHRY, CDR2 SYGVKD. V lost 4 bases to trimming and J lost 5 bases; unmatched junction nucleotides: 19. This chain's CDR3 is CAISGAPTAGQGTNEQYF. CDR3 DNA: TGTGCCATCAGTGGGGCCCCGACAGCAGGACAGGGTACTAACGAGCAGTACTTC.

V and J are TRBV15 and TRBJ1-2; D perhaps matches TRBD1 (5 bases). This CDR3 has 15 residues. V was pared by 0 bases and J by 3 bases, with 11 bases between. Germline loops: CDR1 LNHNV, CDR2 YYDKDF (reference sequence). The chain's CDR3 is CATSRDRSRDYGYTF. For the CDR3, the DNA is TGTGCCACCAGCAGAGATAGGTCCAGGGACTATGGCTACACCTTC.

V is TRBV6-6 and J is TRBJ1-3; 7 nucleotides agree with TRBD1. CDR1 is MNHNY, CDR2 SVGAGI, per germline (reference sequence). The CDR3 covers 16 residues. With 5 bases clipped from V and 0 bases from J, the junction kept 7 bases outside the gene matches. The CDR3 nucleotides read TGTGCCAGCAGTAAACCGGGACAGCTCTCTGGAAACACCATATATTTT. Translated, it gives CASSKPGQLSGNTIYF.

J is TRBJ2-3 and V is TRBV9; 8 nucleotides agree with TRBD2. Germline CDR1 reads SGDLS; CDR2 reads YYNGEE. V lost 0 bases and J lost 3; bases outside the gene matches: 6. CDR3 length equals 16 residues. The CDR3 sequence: CASSVGSGEETDTQYF. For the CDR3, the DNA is TGTGCCAGCAGCGTAGGTAGCGGGGAGGAGACAGATACGCAGTATTTT.

CDR3 bases: TGTGCCAGCAGGAGACAGGGAAGCACCGGGGAGCTGTTTTTT. It yields the protein CASRRQGSTGELFF. The chain joins TRBV2 to TRBJ2-2; 7 bases are shared with TRBD1. With V trimmed by 6 bases and J by 4 bases, 5 bases remained unmatched. The CDR3 has 14 residues. Germline V gene sequence: CDR1 SNHLY, CDR2 FYNNEI.

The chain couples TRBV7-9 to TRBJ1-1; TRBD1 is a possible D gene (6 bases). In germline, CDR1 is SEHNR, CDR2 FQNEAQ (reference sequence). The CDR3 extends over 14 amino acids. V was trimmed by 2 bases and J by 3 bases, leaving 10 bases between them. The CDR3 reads CASSLQGKDTEAFF. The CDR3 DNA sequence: TGTGCCAGCAGCTTACAGGGGAAGGACACTGAAGCTTTCTTT.

CDR3 DNA sequence: TGTGCCAGCTCACAAGTTTCGGGGGGCGCCCACGAGCAGTACTTC. Translated: CASSQVSGGAHEQYF. J is TRBJ2-7 and V is TRBV18; D is perhaps TRBD2 (7 bases). V was pared by 4 bases and J by 5 bases, with 18 bases between. CDR3 length: 15 amino acids. Germline CDR1 KGHSH, CDR2 LQKENI.

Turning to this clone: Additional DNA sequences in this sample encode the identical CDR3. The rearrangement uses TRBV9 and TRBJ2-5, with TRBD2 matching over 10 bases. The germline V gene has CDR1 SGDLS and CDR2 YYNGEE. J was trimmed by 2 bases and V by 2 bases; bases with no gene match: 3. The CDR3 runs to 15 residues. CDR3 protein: CASSVGSGGQETQYF. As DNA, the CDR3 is TGTGCCAGCAGCGTTGGTAGCGGGGGGCAAGAGACCCAGTACTTC.

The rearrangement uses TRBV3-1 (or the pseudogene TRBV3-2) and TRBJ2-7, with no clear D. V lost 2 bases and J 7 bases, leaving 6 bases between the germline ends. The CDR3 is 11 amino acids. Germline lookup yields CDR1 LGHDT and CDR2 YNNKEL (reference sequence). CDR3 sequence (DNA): TGTGCCAGCAGCCAACAGTCTGAGCAGTACTTC. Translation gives CASSQQSEQYF.

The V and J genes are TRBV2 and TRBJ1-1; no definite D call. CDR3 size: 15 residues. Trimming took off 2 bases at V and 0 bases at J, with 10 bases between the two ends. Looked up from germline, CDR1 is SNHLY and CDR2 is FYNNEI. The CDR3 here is CASSELRMVNTEAFF. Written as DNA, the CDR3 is TGTGCCAGCAGTGAACTCAGAATGGTGAACACTGAAGCTTTCTTT.

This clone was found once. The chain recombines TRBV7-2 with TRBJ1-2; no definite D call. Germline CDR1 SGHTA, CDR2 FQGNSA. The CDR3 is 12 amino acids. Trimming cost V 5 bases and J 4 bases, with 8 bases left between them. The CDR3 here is CASSRDTYGYTF. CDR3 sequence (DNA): TGTGCCAGCAGCAGAGACACCTATGGCTACACCTTC.

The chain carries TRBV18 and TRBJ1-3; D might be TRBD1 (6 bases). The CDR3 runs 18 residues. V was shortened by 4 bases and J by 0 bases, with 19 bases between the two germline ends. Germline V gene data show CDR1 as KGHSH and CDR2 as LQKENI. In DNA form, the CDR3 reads TGTGCCAGCTCACTTCGGTGGCAGGGGTCAATCTCTGGAAACACCATATATTTT. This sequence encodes CASSLRWQGSISGNTIYF.

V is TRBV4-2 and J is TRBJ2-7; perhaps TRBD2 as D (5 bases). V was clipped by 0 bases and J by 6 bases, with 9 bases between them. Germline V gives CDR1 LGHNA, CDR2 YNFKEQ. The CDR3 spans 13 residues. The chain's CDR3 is CASSQDRDGEQYF. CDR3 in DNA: TGTGCCAGCAGCCAAGATCGGGATGGCGAGCAGTACTTC.

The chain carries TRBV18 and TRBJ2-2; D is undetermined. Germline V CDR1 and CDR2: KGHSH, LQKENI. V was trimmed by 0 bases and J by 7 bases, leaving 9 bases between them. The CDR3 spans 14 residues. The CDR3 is CASSPPAAVGELFF. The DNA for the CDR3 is TGTGCCAGCTCACCACCGGCGGCAGTCGGGGAGCTGTTTTTT. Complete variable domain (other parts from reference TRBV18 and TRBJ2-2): NAGVMQNPRHLVRRRGQEARLRCSPMKGHSHVYWYRQLPEEGLKFMVYLQKENIIDESGMPKERFSAEFPKEGPSILRIQQVVRGDSAAYFCASSPPAAVGELFFGEGSRLTVL.

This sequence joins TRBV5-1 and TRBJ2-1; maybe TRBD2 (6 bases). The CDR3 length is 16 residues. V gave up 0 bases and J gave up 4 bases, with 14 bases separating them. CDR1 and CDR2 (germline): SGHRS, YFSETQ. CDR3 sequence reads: CASSLGGLEPYNEQFF. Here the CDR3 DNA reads TGCGCCAGCAGCTTGGGGGGACTCGAACCGTACAATGAGCAGTTCTTC.

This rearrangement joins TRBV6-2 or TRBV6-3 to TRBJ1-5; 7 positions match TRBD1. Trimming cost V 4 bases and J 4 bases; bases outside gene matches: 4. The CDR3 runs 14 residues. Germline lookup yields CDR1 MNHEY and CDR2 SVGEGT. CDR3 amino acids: CASSLTGRNQPQHF. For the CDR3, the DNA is TGTGCCAGCAGTTTGACAGGGCGAAATCAGCCCCAGCATTTT.

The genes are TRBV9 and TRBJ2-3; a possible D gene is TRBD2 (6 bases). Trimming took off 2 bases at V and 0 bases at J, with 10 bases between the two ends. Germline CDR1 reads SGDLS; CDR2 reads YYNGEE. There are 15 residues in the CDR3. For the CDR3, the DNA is TGTGCCAGCAGCGTGGGAGGACCAAGCACAGATACGCAGTATTTT. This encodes CASSVGGPSTDTQYF.

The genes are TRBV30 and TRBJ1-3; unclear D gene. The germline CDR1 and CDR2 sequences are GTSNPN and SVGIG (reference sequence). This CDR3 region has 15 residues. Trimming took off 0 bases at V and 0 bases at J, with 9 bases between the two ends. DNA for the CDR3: TGTGCCTGGAGTGTAGGAGGCTCCTCTGGAAACACCATATATTTT. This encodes CAWSVGGSSGNTIYF.

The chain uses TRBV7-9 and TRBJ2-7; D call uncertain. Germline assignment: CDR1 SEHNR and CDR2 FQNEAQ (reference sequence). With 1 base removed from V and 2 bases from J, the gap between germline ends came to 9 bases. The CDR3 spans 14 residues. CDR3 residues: CASSLENRPYEQYF. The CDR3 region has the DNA TGTGCCAGCAGCTTAGAAAACAGACCCTACGAGCAGTACTTC.

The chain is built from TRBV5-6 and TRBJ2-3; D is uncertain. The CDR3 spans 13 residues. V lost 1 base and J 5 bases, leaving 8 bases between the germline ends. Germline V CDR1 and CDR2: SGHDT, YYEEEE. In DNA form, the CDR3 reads TGTGCCAGCAGCTTGCTCGTCGGAGATACGCAGTATTTT. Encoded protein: CASSLLVGDTQYF. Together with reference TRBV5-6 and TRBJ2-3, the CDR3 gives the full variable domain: DAGVTQSPTHLIKTRGQQVTLRCSPKSGHDTVSWYQQALGQGPQFIFQYYEEEERQRGNFPDRFSGHQFPNYSSELNVNALLLGDSALYLCASSLLVGDTQYFGPGTRLTVL.

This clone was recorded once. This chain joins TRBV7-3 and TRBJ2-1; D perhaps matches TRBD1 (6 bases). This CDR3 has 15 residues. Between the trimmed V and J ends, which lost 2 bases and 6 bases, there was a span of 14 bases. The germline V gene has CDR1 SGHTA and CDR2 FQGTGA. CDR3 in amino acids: CASSLQQGWFNEQFF. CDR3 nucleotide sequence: TGTGCCAGCAGCTTACAACAGGGCTGGTTCAATGAGCAGTTCTTC.